A single sample gave rise to the 22 T cell receptor beta chains below, sequenced in a study of control samples from healthy donors and cancer patients (dated by TCRdb to 2018 to 2020). Library creation used the immunoSEQ multiplex PCR assay. Entries here come from immuneACCESS through TCRdb and include only in-frame sequences with V and J called. Some clones fail to appear in such tables; in the studies checked, an unresolved V gene covers under half of the shortfall, and the cause of the remainder is unknown. This sample is represented by approximately 150,000 clones; around 90% of them were singletons. Approximately 3.2% of the sample is in the top ten clones. The sample comprised blood. The receptors originated from a man aged 25 to 45 in good health.

The V and J genes are TRBV27 and TRBJ1-1; TRBD1 matches at 8 bases. Germline CDR1 MNHEY, CDR2 SMNVEV (reference sequence). V was pared by 6 bases and J by 4 bases, with 7 bases of the junction left unmatched. The CDR3 has 14 residues. The DNA for the CDR3 is TGTGCCAGCAGCCCGAGACAGGGGAGCACTGAAGCTTTCTTT. Its translation: CASSPRQGSTEAFF.

The V call is TRBV2, the J call TRBJ1-2; D uncertain. Trimming shortened V by 6 bases and J by 2 bases, and 7 bases separated the two germline ends. This CDR3 spans 12 amino acids. CDR1 and CDR2 (germline): SNHLY, FYNNEI. The CDR3 here is CASSPGNYGYTF. In nucleotides, the CDR3 is TGTGCCAGCAGCCCGGGGAACTATGGCTACACCTTC.

This chain connects TRBV7-2 to TRBJ1-1; unclear D gene. Trimming shortened V by 4 bases and J by 12 bases, and 15 bases separated the two germline ends. CDR1 is SGHTA, CDR2 FQGNSA, per germline. This CDR3 comprises 12 residues. The CDR3 DNA reads as TGTGCCAGCAGCTCCAGCGGACCCGAGTCTTTCTTT. This gives the protein CASSSSGPESFF.

The chain uses TRBV9 and TRBJ1-1, with a weak D call TRBD1 (5 bases). V shed 7 bases and J shed 5 bases, with 12 bases lying between them. CDR1 is SGDLS, CDR2 YYNGEE, per germline. The CDR3 is made up of 12 amino acids. The CDR3 protein is CASSGSGTEAFF. Written as DNA, the CDR3 is TGTGCCAGCTCAGGGTCTGGGACTGAAGCTTTCTTT.

CDR3 protein: CASSHREEQAMVFEGMYNEQFF. In DNA form, the CDR3 reads TGTGCCAGCAGCCATAGGGAGGAACAGGCTATGGTTTTTGAAGGTATGTACAATGAGCAGTTCTTC. The chain joins TRBV12-1 to TRBJ2-1; the table's D call of TRBD2 was not tested on the DNA. TRBV12-1 is a listed pseudogene. The CDR3 covers 22 residues.

This clone appeared once. The rearrangement links TRBV7-9 to TRBJ1-2; perhaps TRBD1 as D (5 bases). The CDR3 sequence is 16 residues long. Germline values: CDR1 SEHNR, CDR2 FQNEAQ (reference sequence). V gave up 5 bases and J gave up 4 bases, with 20 bases separating them. The CDR3 nucleotides are TGTGCCAGCAGCGGTTTCCACCGGGACCTGGGCTATGGCTACACCTTC. The encoded protein is CASSGFHRDLGYGYTF.

The genes are TRBV25-1 and TRBJ1-4; TRBD1 agrees at 9 bases. CDR1 and CDR2 (germline): MGHDK, SYGVNS. The CDR3 runs to 15 residues. J lost 5 bases, V lost 6 bases, and 7 bases had no gene match. CDR3 sequence (DNA): TGTGCCAGCAGCCAATGGGGACAGGGAAATGAAAAACTGTTTTTT. Its protein product is CASSQWGQGNEKLFF.

This chain links TRBV30 with TRBJ2-3; 10 positions match TRBD2. CDR3 size: 13 residues. J was trimmed by 0 bases and V by 8 bases; bases with no gene match: 2. Germline CDR1 is GTSNPN and CDR2 is SVGIG (reference sequence). This chain's CDR3 is CAGLAESTDTQYF. For the CDR3, the DNA is TGTGCCGGACTAGCGGAAAGCACAGATACGCAGTATTTT.

The rearrangement links TRBV5-5 to TRBJ1-1, with a possible D match to TRBD1 (6 bases). The CDR3 runs 17 residues. CDR1 and CDR2 (germline): SGHKS, YYEKEE (reference sequence). V lost 2 bases and J 3 bases, leaving 20 bases between the germline ends. The CDR3 DNA reads as TGTGCCAGCAGCTTAATAGCACCGGGACAAGGGTACACTGAAGCTTTCTTT. It encodes CASSLIAPGQGYTEAFF. Together with reference TRBV5-5 and TRBJ1-1, the CDR3 gives the full variable domain: DAGVTQSPTHLIKTRGQQVTLRCSPISGHKSVSWYQQVLGQGPQFIFQYYEKEERGRGNFPDRFSARQFPNYSSELNVNALLLGDSALYLCASSLIAPGQGYTEAFFGQGTRLTVV.

This clone was counted a single time. The chain recombines TRBV19 with TRBJ1-1; D call uncertain. The ends were cut back, 4 bases at V and 6 bases at J, with 12 bases in the middle. This CDR3 comprises 13 residues. CDR1 LNHDA and CDR2 SQIVND come from the germline V gene (reference sequence). The CDR3 DNA sequence: TGTGCCAGTAGTAACCCCCATATCGCTGAAGCTTTCTTT. This sequence encodes CASSNPHIAEAFF.

This sequence joins TRBV12-3 or TRBV12-4 and TRBJ1-2, with D unclear. The germline V and J ends were trimmed by 7 bases and 4 bases, with 7 bases remaining between them. CDR3 size: 11 residues. The DNA for the CDR3 is TGTGCCAGCAAGAGGGCCTATGGCTACACCTTC. Its translation: CASKRAYGYTF.

The chain combines TRBV30 with TRBJ1-5; 9 positions match TRBD1. Unmatched junction bases numbered 10, after V lost 4 bases and J lost 3 bases. This CDR3 region has 16 residues. Germline V CDR1 and CDR2: GTSNPN, SVGIG (reference sequence). CDR3 DNA sequence: TGTGCCTGGACCCCCCCCGGGACAGGGCTCAATCAGCCCCAGCATTTT. It is translated as CAWTPPGTGLNQPQHF.

The CDR3 reads CASSYSPSSSGYTF. Here the CDR3 DNA reads TGTGCCAGCAGTTACTCCCCGTCCTCGTCTGGCTACACCTTC. The chain couples TRBV6-5 to TRBJ1-2; D gene ambiguous. Germline CDR1 is MNHEY and CDR2 is SVGAGI. V lost 0 bases and J lost 7, with 12 bases in between. This CDR3 has 14 amino acids.

This chain connects TRBV6-1 to TRBJ1-2, with D tentatively TRBD1 (6 bases). V lost 2 bases and J 6 bases, leaving 10 bases between the germline ends. The germline gives CDR1 MNHNS, CDR2 SASEGT. This CDR3 has 13 amino acids. In DNA, the CDR3 is TGTGCCAGCAGTGAATTTGGGGGCGATGGCTACACCTTC. It yields the protein CASSEFGGDGYTF.

CDR3 residues: CAWSVRDGYTF. In nucleotides, the CDR3 is TGTGCCTGGAGTGTGCGAGATGGCTACACCTTC. The rearrangement uses TRBV30 and TRBJ1-2, with D hard to call. CDR3 length: 11 amino acids. Trimming took 0 bases from V and 6 from J, leaving 5 bases between them. Germline lookup yields CDR1 GTSNPN and CDR2 SVGIG (reference sequence).

This sequence joins TRBV5-1 and TRBJ2-5; TRBD1 aligns across 12 bases. V shed 3 bases and J 7 bases; nucleotides not matched to a gene: 4. CDR1 and CDR2 (germline): SGHRS, YFSETQ. The length of the CDR3 is 14 residues. As DNA, the CDR3 is TGCGCCAGCAGCTGGGCGGGACAGGGGGCGACCCAGTACTTC. It translates to CASSWAGQGATQYF.

V and J are TRBV6-1 and TRBJ2-2; D is uncertain. The V gene's germline CDR1 is MNHNS and CDR2 SASEGT. CDR3 length equals 13 residues. V shed 5 bases and J shed 6 bases, with 10 bases lying between them. The CDR3 region is CASSPHKAGELFF. DNA of the CDR3: TGTGCCAGCAGTCCCCATAAGGCCGGGGAGCTGTTTTTT.

This clone appeared a single time. V usage is TRBV7-8 and J usage is TRBJ2-6; 8 nucleotides agree with TRBD1. Trimming removed 5 bases from V and 1 base from J; junction bases left unmatched: 7. Germline CDR1 SGHVS, CDR2 FQNEAQ. CDR3 length equals 17 residues. The chain's CDR3 is CASSARQGRSGANVLTF. The CDR3 bases are TGTGCCAGCAGCGCTAGACAGGGGCGGTCTGGGGCCAACGTCCTGACTTTC.

Here the CDR3 reads CSVLQGSSYEQYF. CDR3 sequence (DNA): TGCAGCGTGCTACAGGGGAGCTCCTACGAGCAGTACTTC. The chain employs TRBV29-1 and TRBJ2-7, with 7 bases fitting TRBD1. Trimming took 6 bases from V and 0 from J; bases not matched to a gene: 5. The CDR3 spans 13 residues. The germline V gene has CDR1 SQVTM and CDR2 ANQGSEA.

This clone was counted once. The J gene is TRBJ1-5, the V gene TRBV9; TRBD1 agrees at 8 bases. There are 14 residues in the CDR3. CDR1 is SGDLS and CDR2 is YYNGEE in the germline V gene. V lost 4 bases, J lost 2 bases, and 2 bases stayed unmatched. CDR3 DNA sequence: TGTGCCAGCAGCCTACAGGGGGGCAATCAGCCCCAGCATTTT. Amino acid sequence: CASSLQGGNQPQHF.

J is TRBJ1-2 and V is TRBV5-1; 12 bases are shared with TRBD1. This CDR3 contains 15 residues. V dropped 4 bases and J dropped 8; count of bases not matched to a gene: 9. CDR1 and CDR2 from the germline V gene are SGHRS and YFSETQ. The CDR3, as DNA: TGCGCCAGCAGCGGAGAGGGACAGGGGGCTAAGGGCTACACCTTC. It yields the protein CASSGEGQGAKGYTF.

The chain joins TRBV5-1 to TRBJ2-3, with D unresolved. The CDR3 contains 12 residues. CDR1 and CDR2 (germline): SGHRS, YFSETQ. Deletions cut 4 bases from V and 0 bases from J, with 3 bases between. In DNA form, the CDR3 reads TGCGCCAGCAGCACTAGCACAGATACGCAGTATTTT. Translation: CASSTSTDTQYF. Supplemented by reference TRBV5-1 and TRBJ2-3, the full variable domain reads KAGVTQTPRYLIKTRGQQVTLSCSPISGHRSVSWYQQTPGQGLQFLFEYFSETQRNKGNFPGRFSGRQFSNSRSEMNVSTLELGDSALYLCASSTSTDTQYFGPGTRLTVL.